This T cell receptor beta chain was identified during a study of blood T cells in healthy people across ages. Across the whole study: Template switching captured about one barcoded beta molecule per two T cells.

Trimming removed 3 bases at V and 0 bases at J, with 9 bases between. CDR1 is MDHEN and CDR2 is SYDVKM in the germline V gene. The CDR3 has 15 residues. Then a second PCR, running roughly 7 to 11 cycles, was carried out with a sample-barcoded 5' primer and a J-beta primer mix. Unique molecular identifiers of 12 random nucleotides labeled each cDNA. TCRdb independently ran MiXCR on the 5' RACE reads; one entry per CDR3 protein. Seen here are more than 1,400,000 distinct CDR3 sequences, 40% to 50% observed once, and the top ten hold roughly 7.9%. This clonotype was obtained from a woman aged 18 to 35 in good health. V usage is TRBV28 and J usage is TRBJ2-4; D not certain. The sample taken for sequencing was blood. CDR3 region: CASSFSSLAKNIQYF. The CDR3 DNA reads as TGTGCCAGCAGTTTCTCTAGTCTAGCCAAAAACATTCAGTACTTC. Filled out from reference TRBV28 and TRBJ2-4, the complete variable domain reads DVKVTQSSRYLVKRTGEKVFLECVQDMDHENMFWYRQDPGLGLRLIYFSYDVKMKEKGDIPEGYSVSREKKERFSLILESASTNQTSMYLCASSFSSLAKNIQYFGAGTRLSVL.